Following are 23 T cell receptor beta chains from one sample sequenced in a study of T cells after yellow fever vaccination. TCRdb ran MiXCR on the 5' RACE reads and lists one entry per CDR3 protein. The table lists about 320,000 distinct CDR3 sequences, about 11% of them singletons. Sequenced here: CD4+ T cells sorted from PBMCs, sampled 45 days after the yellow fever booster vaccination. The receptors originated from a man aged 18 to 29 who received the YFV17D yellow fever vaccine.

This sequence joins TRBV12-3 or TRBV12-4 and TRBJ2-1, with D possibly matching TRBD1 (5 bases). This CDR3 comprises 16 residues. V lost 4 bases and J lost 4, with 17 bases in between. CDR3 amino acids: CASSSPKGGAYNEQFF. In DNA form, the CDR3 reads TGTGCCAGCAGTTCCCCAAAAGGTGGGGCTTACAATGAGCAGTTCTTC.

The genes are TRBV20-1 and TRBJ1-1; no reliable D call. This CDR3 region has 14 residues. V lost 0 bases and J lost 3, with 11 bases in between. CDR1 is DFQATT and CDR2 is SNEGSKA in the germline V gene (reference sequence). The CDR3: CSAREGGSDTEAFF. CDR3 sequence (DNA): TGCAGTGCTAGAGAAGGAGGGTCGGACACTGAAGCTTTCTTT.

This clonotype was recorded at least ten times. The chain carries TRBV7-2 and TRBJ1-2; TRBD1 agrees at 7 bases. This CDR3 is built from 13 residues. With 6 bases clipped from V and 7 bases from J, the junction kept 8 bases outside the gene matches. Per the germline V gene, CDR1 is SGHTA and CDR2 is FQGNSA. CDR3 region: CASRPGAGGGYTF. CDR3 DNA sequence: TGTGCCAGCAGACCTGGGGCAGGGGGTGGCTACACCTTC. The full variable domain, its missing parts supplied by reference TRBV7-2 and TRBJ1-2, is GAGVSQSPSNKVTEKGKDVELRCDPISGHTALYWYRQSLGQGLEFLIYFQGNSAPDKSGLPSDRFSAERTGGSVSTLTIQRTQQEDSAVYLCASRPGAGGGYTFGSGTRLTVV.

This rearrangement joins TRBV7-9 to TRBJ2-3; TRBD2 matches 11 bases. Germline V gives CDR1 SEHNR, CDR2 FQNEAQ (reference sequence). Trimming cost V 5 bases and J 0 bases; bases outside gene matches: 13. The CDR3 sequence is 19 residues long. The CDR3 region has the DNA TGTGCCAGCAGCCTACCCACTAGCGGGGGAATCTCTAGCACAGATACGCAGTATTTT. This encodes CASSLPTSGGISSTDTQYF.

The genes are TRBV29-1 and TRBJ2-3, with D possibly being TRBD1 (6 bases). The germline V gene encodes CDR1 SQVTM and CDR2 ANQGSEA. Deletions cut 2 bases from V and 5 bases from J, with 11 bases between. The CDR3 is 13 amino acids. CDR3 coding DNA: TGCAGCGTTGAATTGGGGGCGGGAGATACGCAGTATTTT. It translates to CSVELGAGDTQYF.

This clonotype showed up just a few times. The chain joins TRBV29-1 to TRBJ1-5; a weak D match, TRBD1 (6 bases). The CDR3 sequence is 13 residues long. Germline loops: CDR1 SQVTM, CDR2 ANQGSEA. V was trimmed by 4 bases and J by 6 bases, leaving 13 bases between them. Here the CDR3 DNA reads TGCAGCGTTGGATCAACAGGGAGTCAGCCCCAGCATTTT. It yields the protein CSVGSTGSQPQHF.

The V gene is TRBV7-9, the J gene TRBJ2-7, with D perhaps TRBD1 or TRBD2 (5 bases each). From germline, CDR1 is SEHNR and CDR2 FQNEAQ (reference sequence). V dropped 4 bases and J dropped 2 bases, with 12 bases sitting between them. The length of the CDR3 is 14 residues. This chain's CDR3 is CASSWDGRPYEQYF. In nucleotides, the CDR3 is TGTGCCAGCAGCTGGGACGGCAGACCCTACGAGCAGTACTTC.

The chain employs TRBV3-1 and TRBJ2-7, with D perhaps TRBD2 (5 bases). Germline lookup yields CDR1 LGHDT and CDR2 YNNKEL (reference sequence). Trimming took 2 bases from V and 2 from J, leaving 7 bases between them. The length of the CDR3 is 13 residues. CDR3 DNA sequence: TGTGCCAGCAGCCAATTCGGGGCCTACGAGCAGTACTTC. This codes for CASSQFGAYEQYF.

The sample holds many counts of this clonotype. This rearrangement joins TRBV28 to TRBJ2-5, with D possibly matching TRBD1 (6 bases). This CDR3 is 12 amino acids long. Germline V CDR1 and CDR2: MDHEN, SYDVKM. The germline V and J ends were trimmed by 8 bases and 5 bases, with 12 bases remaining between them. The CDR3 region is CASRQGWETQYF. Written as DNA, the CDR3 is TGTGCCAGCCGCCAGGGGTGGGAGACCCAGTACTTC.

A few counts support this clonotype. This sequence joins TRBV6-2 or TRBV6-3 and TRBJ2-7; D is unresolved. The CDR3 consists of 14 residues. V was clipped by 2 bases and J by 2 bases, with 10 bases between them. Germline V gene sequence: CDR1 MNHEY, CDR2 SVGEGT. The CDR3 region has the DNA TGTGCCAGCAGTTACCTTGGCATCCCCTACGAGCAGTACGTC. Amino acids: CASSYLGIPYEQYV.

The chain combines TRBV29-1 with TRBJ2-1; 9 bases align to TRBD2. Germline loops: CDR1 SQVTM, CDR2 ANQGSEA. After removal of 4 bases from V and 12 bases from J, the junction contained 13 bases not matched to a gene. The CDR3 has 14 residues. The CDR3 reads CSVGNAGGLSRQFF. CDR3 DNA sequence: TGCAGCGTTGGGAACGCGGGGGGGCTTTCTAGGCAGTTCTTC.

This clonotype has a count of ten or more. The J gene is TRBJ1-1, the V gene TRBV12-3 or TRBV12-4; the D gene is possibly TRBD1 (5 bases). The CDR3 totals 12 residues. Trimming took 6 bases from V and 11 from J, leaving 16 bases between them. As DNA, the CDR3 is TGTGCCAGCAGGAGGATTCTAAAGGGGGCTTTCTTT. It encodes CASRRILKGAFF.

This clonotype came up a few times. The chain is built from TRBV5-1 and TRBJ1-1, with D hard to call. Germline CDR1 SGHRS, CDR2 YFSETQ. The CDR3 extends over 16 amino acids. The V and J ends lost 0 bases and 0 bases respectively, with 12 bases between them. The CDR3 loop is CASSLAEQTLNTEAFF. Here the CDR3 DNA reads TGCGCCAGCAGCTTGGCCGAGCAGACCCTGAACACTGAAGCTTTCTTT. The full variable domain, rest sourced from reference TRBV5-1 and TRBJ1-1, is KAGVTQTPRYLIKTRGQQVTLSCSPISGHRSVSWYQQTPGQGLQFLFEYFSETQRNKGNFPGRFSGRQFSNSRSEMNVSTLELGDSALYLCASSLAEQTLNTEAFFGQGTRLTVV.

This clonotype was found a few times. This chain joins TRBV4-2 and TRBJ2-7; 8 bases are shared with TRBD2. The J segment lost 0 bases and the V segment lost 5 bases, leaving 9 bases of the junction unmatched. The germline V gene has CDR1 LGHNA and CDR2 YNFKEQ. The CDR3 length is 16 residues. The CDR3 nucleotides are TGTGCCAGCAGCTACCGGGTAGCGGGGAACTCCTACGAGCAGTACTTC. Translation gives CASSYRVAGNSYEQYF.

In this sample, this clonotype turned up a few times. V gene TRBV6-2 or TRBV6-3 combines with J gene TRBJ2-7, with D tentatively TRBD1 (6 bases). This CDR3 region has 15 residues. Trimming took 6 bases from V and 7 from J, leaving 22 bases between them. Germline loops: CDR1 MNHEY, CDR2 SVGEGT. DNA of the CDR3: TGTGCCAGCAGAGAGACCAGGGGACCCGTGCGTGAGCAGTACTTC. Protein: CASRETRGPVREQYF.

This clonotype was counted a few times. The V and J genes are TRBV9 and TRBJ1-1, with 10 bases fitting TRBD1. The trim removed 4 bases at V and 2 bases at J, leaving 17 bases unmatched. This CDR3 region has 19 residues. Looked up from germline, CDR1 is SGDLS and CDR2 is YYNGEE. The CDR3 here is CASSTPRGQGTSLNTEAFF. The CDR3 DNA sequence: TGTGCCAGCAGCACCCCCCGGGGACAGGGGACCTCCCTAAACACTGAAGCTTTCTTT.

This clonotype has ten or more counts. The chain joins TRBV12-3 or TRBV12-4 to TRBJ1-6; possibly TRBD1 for D (6 bases). V shed 5 bases and J shed 7 bases, with 12 bases lying between them. CDR3 length: 14 residues. CDR3 loop: CASSPGGGNSPLHF. Here the CDR3 DNA reads TGTGCCAGCAGTCCGGGAGGGGGGAATTCACCCCTCCACTTT.

At least ten counts were recorded for this clonotype. V is TRBV5-1 and J is TRBJ1-5; D gene unclear. V was pared by 5 bases and J by 6 bases, with 12 bases between. This CDR3 contains 13 residues. Germline CDR1 is SGHRS and CDR2 is YFSETQ. CDR3 protein: CASSLGWGQPQHF. The DNA for the CDR3 is TGCGCCAGCAGTCTGGGGTGGGGTCAGCCCCAGCATTTT.

The rearrangement joins TRBV4-2 to TRBJ2-5, with D possibly matching TRBD2 (5 bases). Germline V gene data show CDR1 as LGHNA and CDR2 as YNFKEQ. The CDR3 is made up of 15 amino acids. Trimming took 2 bases from V and 4 from J, leaving 14 bases between them. Here the CDR3 DNA reads TGTGCCAGCAGCCAACGGACTGTTGGAGGAGAGACCCAGTACTTC. Amino acids: CASSQRTVGGETQYF.

The rearrangement joins TRBV7-8 to TRBJ1-3; D is possibly TRBD1 (5 bases). The V gene lost 5 bases and the J gene lost 7 bases, with 18 bases spanning the gap. Germline values: CDR1 SGHVS, CDR2 FQNEAQ. This CDR3 is 15 amino acids long. CDR3 DNA sequence: TGTGCCAGCAGCCCACGCCCGACAGAATACAACACCATATATTTT. This translates into CASSPRPTEYNTIYF. Complete variable domain (other parts from reference TRBV7-8 and TRBJ1-3): GAGVSQSPRYKVAKRGQDVALRCDPISGHVSLFWYQQALGQGPEFLTYFQNEAQLDKSGLPSDRFFAERPEGSVSTLKIQRTQQEDSAVYLCASSPRPTEYNTIYFGEGSWLTVV.

This clonotype was found a few times. The chain has TRBV7-9 and TRBJ1-2; the D is unclear. Trimming shortened V by 4 bases and J by 6 bases, and 12 bases separated the two germline ends. Germline values: CDR1 SEHNR, CDR2 FQNEAQ (reference sequence). The CDR3 length is 13 residues. DNA of the CDR3: TGTGCCAGCAGCTCACCCCGTCTAGATGGCTACACCTTC. Translating it yields CASSSPRLDGYTF.

In its sample, this clonotype was seen a few times. J is TRBJ1-2 and V is TRBV30, with TRBD1 as a possible D gene (6 bases). V lost 0 bases, J lost 12 bases, and 17 bases lay in between. The CDR3 covers 13 residues. Germline V gives CDR1 GTSNPN, CDR2 SVGIG (reference sequence). The DNA for the CDR3 is TGTGCCTGGAGTGTACAGGGCAGTCGGGTCCACACCTTC. It codes for CAWSVQGSRVHTF.

This clonotype came up a few times. This chain uses TRBV12-3 or TRBV12-4 with TRBJ2-1, with 8 bases fitting TRBD2. The CDR3 totals 14 residues. The V gene end was trimmed by 10 bases and the J gene end by 4 bases; junction bases not matched to a gene: 9. The CDR3: CAIQRGGRYNEQFF. As DNA, the CDR3 is TGTGCCATCCAACGGGGGGGTAGATACAATGAGCAGTTCTTC.